These 25 T cell receptor beta chains came from one sample sequenced in a study of T-cell reconstitution after alpha-beta-depleted transplantation in children. Preparation of the TCRbeta library was carried out with unique molecular identifiers. TCRdb fed the PCR reads into MiXCR, producing one record per CDR3 protein. Of about 610,000 distinct CDR3 sequences listed, 10% were seen once; the top ten hold less than 4.5%. The sequencing used PBMCs from the stem cell graft donor, collected from the stem cell graft. These receptor sequences come from a human donor who donated a stem cell graft to a child with acute myeloid leukemia.

The sample holds a few counts of this clonotype. The V and J genes are TRBV12-3 or TRBV12-4 and TRBJ1-4, with a weak D call TRBD1 (6 bases). The CDR3 extends over 12 amino acids. V lost 5 bases, J lost 7 bases, and 8 bases lay in between. The CDR3 DNA is TGTGCCAGCAGTCTACAGGGTGAAAAACTGTTTTTT. Translated, it gives CASSLQGEKLFF.

This chain links TRBV20-1 with TRBJ1-6, with 9 bases aligning to TRBD1. This CDR3 spans 14 amino acids. Germline V gene sequence: CDR1 DFQATT, CDR2 SNEGSKA (reference sequence). After removal of 6 bases from V and 4 bases from J, the junction contained 4 bases not matched to a gene. Written as DNA, the CDR3 is TGCAGTGCAAAGACAGGGGGGTATAATTCACCCCTCCACTTT. Translation gives CSAKTGGYNSPLHF.

The J gene is TRBJ1-2, the V gene TRBV6-1, with 12 bases lining up with TRBD1. The CDR3 runs to 16 residues. From germline, CDR1 is MNHNS and CDR2 SASEGT. V lost 5 bases, J lost 5 bases, and 9 bases stayed unmatched. The CDR3 nucleotides read TGTGCCAGCAGTAGACCGGGACAGGGGGCGGCTTATGGCTACACCTTC. Its translation is CASSRPGQGAAYGYTF.

The rearrangement uses TRBV7-9 and TRBJ2-2, with TRBD2 as a possible D gene (7 bases). With 4 bases removed from V and 4 bases from J, the gap between germline ends came to 16 bases. This CDR3 contains 16 residues. From germline, CDR1 is SEHNR and CDR2 FQNEAQ (reference sequence). The CDR3 DNA reads TGTGCCAGCAGCTCCGGTGGGGGGGCGACCACCGGGGAGCTGTTTTTT. Protein: CASSSGGGATTGELFF.

This clonotype came up a few times. The CDR3 loop is CASSQGGGAYNEQFF. CDR3 nucleotides: TGTGCCAGCAGCCAAGGAGGGGGGGCCTACAATGAGCAGTTCTTC. The V and J genes are TRBV14 and TRBJ2-1, with D tentatively TRBD2 (7 bases). Germline loops: CDR1 SGHDN, CDR2 FVKESK. CDR3 length: 15 residues. V shed 1 base and J shed 2 bases, with 9 bases lying between them.

This clonotype was detected many times. The chain employs TRBV7-2 and TRBJ1-1; 7 bases fit TRBD1. V shed 5 bases, J shed 1 base, and the junction held 10 bases outside the gene matches. Germline V CDR1 and CDR2: SGHTA, FQGNSA. The CDR3 loop spans 16 amino acids. The CDR3 DNA reads as TGTGCCAGCAGCCTAAGTCCCGGGACAGCGAACACTGAAGCTTTCTTT. It yields the protein CASSLSPGTANTEAFF.

This clonotype was observed a handful of times. CDR3 nucleotides: TGTGCCAGCAGCTTAGCGGCCGGGGCTAACTATGGCTACACCTTC. Amino acid sequence: CASSLAAGANYGYTF. The chain has TRBV7-2 and TRBJ1-2; no firm D call. The CDR3 runs to 15 residues. Deletions cut 0 bases from V and 0 bases from J, with 8 bases between. Germline CDR1 reads SGHTA; CDR2 reads FQGNSA.

This clonotype has a handful of counts. The chain combines TRBV29-1 with TRBJ1-2, with D unresolved. Trimming pared 0 bases from V and 8 bases from J, leaving 7 bases between. The CDR3 runs to 11 residues. The germline CDR1 and CDR2 sequences are SQVTM and ANQGSEA. CDR3 sequence: CSVEEGRGYTF. In DNA form, the CDR3 reads TGCAGCGTTGAAGAGGGTAGGGGCTACACCTTC.

This clonotype has more than one count but fewer than ten. This sequence joins TRBV6-6 and TRBJ1-2, with 12 bases aligning to TRBD1. This CDR3 is 13 amino acids long. Germline V gene lookup returns CDR1 MNHNY and CDR2 SVGAGI (reference sequence). V was clipped by 8 bases and J by 7 bases; unmatched bases: 5. CDR3 amino acids: CASGDRGRLGYTF. In nucleotides, the CDR3 is TGTGCCAGCGGGGACAGGGGGCGCCTTGGCTACACCTTC.

Ten or more counts support this clonotype. V usage is TRBV29-1 and J usage is TRBJ2-1; either TRBD1 or TRBD2 may fit D (7 bases each). Trimming stripped 5 bases from V and 7 bases from J, with 18 bases between. The CDR3 sequence is 14 residues long. In germline, CDR1 is SQVTM, CDR2 ANQGSEA. The CDR3 region has the DNA TGCAGCGTTAGCGGCACAGGGGAGGGGAATGAGCAGTTCTTC. Amino acids: CSVSGTGEGNEQFF.

The genes are TRBV10-3 and TRBJ2-4; 8 bases are shared with TRBD1. In germline, CDR1 is ENHRY, CDR2 SYGVKD. V shed 10 bases, J shed 0 bases, and the junction held 5 bases outside the gene matches. The CDR3 length is 14 residues. CDR3 nucleotide sequence: TGTGCCAGTTCGGACAGGGCAGCCAAAAACATTCAGTACTTC. It translates to CASSDRAAKNIQYF.

The V call is TRBV28, the J call TRBJ2-3; TRBD1 agrees at 7 bases. V was clipped by 6 bases and J by 6 bases; unmatched bases: 21. From germline, CDR1 is MDHEN and CDR2 SYDVKM. The length of the CDR3 is 18 residues. In DNA, the CDR3 is TGTGCCAGCAGATCGACCGGACAGGTCCATAGGCGAAGGGATACGCAGTATTTT. Protein product: CASRSTGQVHRRRDTQYF.

This chain links TRBV6-5 with TRBJ2-7, with D possibly matching TRBD2 (6 bases). The V end was cut by 2 bases, the J end by 3 bases, with 17 bases between. The CDR3 is 16 residues long. From germline, CDR1 is MNHEY and CDR2 SVGAGI. Written as DNA, the CDR3 is TGTGCCAGCAGTTACGGGGCCAGCGGGCCCTACTACGAGCAGTACTTC. Translated, it gives CASSYGASGPYYEQYF.

This rearrangement joins TRBV7-2 to TRBJ2-1; 8 bases match TRBD2. From germline, CDR1 is SGHTA and CDR2 FQGNSA. V trimming: 1 base; J trimming: 0 bases; junction bases outside the gene matches: 2. The CDR3 is made up of 16 amino acids. The CDR3 coding sequence is TGTGCCAGCAGCTTAGTAGGGACTAGCTCCTACAATGAGCAGTTCTTC. Translation: CASSLVGTSSYNEQFF.

The sample holds a few counts of this clonotype. V and J are TRBV3-1 and TRBJ2-4; possibly TRBD1 for D (6 bases). The CDR3 contains 14 residues. Trimming shortened V by 4 bases and J by 8 bases, and 15 bases separated the two germline ends. CDR1 and CDR2 from the germline V gene are LGHDT and YNNKEL (reference sequence). Here the CDR3 DNA reads TGTGCCAGCAGCCCAGGGGAGTATAGGGACATTCAGTACTTC. As protein: CASSPGEYRDIQYF.

The rearrangement joins TRBV12-5 to TRBJ2-5; 10 bases are a match to TRBD2. The CDR3 runs 16 residues. V dropped 4 bases and J dropped 1; count of bases not matched to a gene: 6. CDR1 is LGHNT, CDR2 FRNRAP, per germline. In DNA form, the CDR3 reads TGTGCTAGTGGTTCGGCTAGCGGGAGTGGCCAAGAGACCCAGTACTTC. It specifies CASGSASGSGQETQYF.

The chain recombines TRBV12-5 with TRBJ2-1; unclear D gene. Trimming shortened V by 3 bases and J by 8 bases, and 5 bases separated the two germline ends. Per the germline V gene, CDR1 is LGHNT and CDR2 is FRNRAP. The CDR3 is made up of 11 amino acids. The CDR3 loop is CASGLADEQFF. The CDR3 bases are TGTGCTAGTGGTTTAGCCGATGAGCAGTTCTTC.

This clonotype was recorded once. The chain couples TRBV5-1 to TRBJ2-1; the match to TRBD2 covers 13 bases. V lost 4 bases to trimming and J lost 0 bases; unmatched junction nucleotides: 4. CDR1 and CDR2 (germline): SGHRS, YFSETQ. The CDR3 length is 17 residues. The CDR3 reads CASSPRTSGGSYNEQFF. CDR3 sequence (DNA): TGCGCCAGCAGCCCACGGACTAGCGGGGGCTCCTACAATGAGCAGTTCTTC.

This clonotype was found a few times. V and J are TRBV18 and TRBJ2-5; D might be TRBD2 (5 bases). Trimming removed 5 bases from V and 5 bases from J, with 15 bases in between. The V gene's germline CDR1 is KGHSH and CDR2 LQKENI. This CDR3 has 14 residues. The CDR3, as DNA: TGTGCCAGCTCAACCCTAGGGAGTAGGGAGACCCAGTACTTC. It yields the protein CASSTLGSRETQYF.

This clonotype was recorded many times. The genes are TRBV28 and TRBJ2-7; D remains unclear. V was cut by 2 bases and J by 6 bases, with 8 bases left in between. Germline V gene sequence: CDR1 MDHEN, CDR2 SYDVKM. This CDR3 is 12 amino acids long. The CDR3 sequence is CASSLLGVEQYF. CDR3 nucleotide sequence: TGTGCCAGCAGTTTACTAGGTGTCGAGCAGTACTTC.

V is TRBV20-1 and J is TRBJ2-1, with 10 bases fitting TRBD2. Germline V gene data show CDR1 as DFQATT and CDR2 as SNEGSKA (reference sequence). The CDR3 spans 17 residues. Losses at the gene ends were 6 bases for V and 2 bases for J; bases not matched to a gene: 13. The CDR3 loop reads CSAEGSGRVSAYNEQFF. In DNA form, the CDR3 reads TGCAGTGCGGAAGGGAGCGGGAGGGTATCAGCCTACAATGAGCAGTTCTTC.

V and J are TRBV20-1 and TRBJ2-2; D ambiguous. The germline V and J ends were trimmed by 2 bases and 6 bases, with 13 bases remaining between them. The CDR3 is made up of 14 amino acids. CDR1 DFQATT and CDR2 SNEGSKA come from the germline V gene (reference sequence). The CDR3 is CSARNSLSAGELFF. The CDR3 nucleotides are TGCAGTGCTAGAAATTCCCTCAGCGCCGGGGAGCTGTTTTTT.

J is TRBJ1-4 and V is TRBV20-1; D gene ambiguous. From germline, CDR1 is DFQATT and CDR2 SNEGSKA (reference sequence). V lost 3 bases and J 5 bases, leaving 7 bases between the germline ends. This CDR3 has 12 amino acids. CDR3 loop: CSASPGNEKLFF. CDR3 DNA sequence: TGCAGTGCTAGTCCTGGGAATGAAAAACTGTTTTTT.

This clonotype was counted a few times. The chain uses TRBV20-1 and TRBJ2-2; 7 bases map to TRBD1. CDR1 and CDR2 (germline): DFQATT, SNEGSKA (reference sequence). This CDR3 comprises 17 residues. Trimming took 4 bases from V and 1 from J; bases not matched to a gene: 12. The CDR3 sequence: CSAIGGPTEGNTGELFF. Here the CDR3 DNA reads TGCAGTGCTATAGGGGGCCCGACAGAGGGGAACACCGGGGAGCTGTTTTTT.

This clonotype was seen a handful of times. The genes are TRBV29-1 and TRBJ2-7; D not certain. Germline V lookup: CDR1 SQVTM, CDR2 ANQGSEA. This CDR3 has 13 amino acids. Trimming took 0 bases from V and 1 from J, leaving 7 bases between them. This CDR3 is CSVEDARSYEQYF. The CDR3 bases are TGCAGCGTTGAAGATGCCAGATCCTACGAGCAGTACTTC.